Presented here are 7 T cell receptor beta chains from one specimen sequenced in a study of cytomegalovirus exposure and HLA in healthy donors. With 60 Vbeta and 13 Jbeta primers, the PCR was carried out. TCRdb keeps only in-frame clones here, not all; method: immunoSEQ multiplex PCR. The data show 95,000 to 150,000 clones, 17% seen once. The specimen was PBMCs. The receptors come from a female donor in good health and CMV-seropositive.

V usage is TRBV11-2 and J usage is TRBJ1-1; D unresolved. This CDR3 spans 14 amino acids. CDR1 and CDR2 (germline): SGHAT, FQNNGV. Trimming pared 5 bases from V and 9 bases from J, leaving 19 bases between. The CDR3 loop reads CASSPVGVEVQAFF. The CDR3 region has the DNA TGTGCCAGCAGCCCGGTCGGGGTTGAGGTTCAAGCTTTCTTT.

The CDR3 DNA reads as TGTGCCAGCACAAGAGAGGTCGGAACTAGCGGGGTTGGCCAGTACTTC. This sequence encodes CASTREVGTSGVGQYF. The V call is TRBV7-2, the J call TRBJ2-5, with TRBD2 matching 10 bases. Germline CDR1 is SGHTA and CDR2 is FQGNSA. The CDR3 spans 16 residues. The V and J ends lost 7 bases and 10 bases, in that order; junction bases with no gene match: 18.

CDR3 sequence: CASSLRGNSYEQYF. The CDR3 DNA reads as TGTGCCAGCAGTTTAAGAGGGAATTCCTACGAGCAGTACTTC. The genes are TRBV28 and TRBJ2-7; tentatively, D is TRBD2 (5 bases). Germline V gene sequence: CDR1 MDHEN, CDR2 SYDVKM. Trimming took 2 bases from V and 1 from J, leaving 9 bases between them. CDR3 size: 14 residues.

On this clone: One end of the junction varies from germline; a read error may be responsible. The rearrangement uses TRBV19 and TRBJ2-5, with 8 bases matching TRBD2. The V gene's germline CDR1 is LNHDA and CDR2 SQIVND (reference sequence). The CDR3 extends over 15 amino acids. Here the CDR3 DNA reads TGTGCCGGTAGTATAGGCGGGAGGTACGAAAAGACCCAGTACTTC. Its protein product is CAGSIGGRYEKTQYF.

This clone appeared many times. The gene calls are TRBV7-3 and TRBJ2-7; 7 bases are shared with TRBD1. V lost 5 bases and J lost 2; bases outside the gene matches: 9. This CDR3 has 15 amino acids. CDR1 and CDR2 (germline): SGHTA, FQGTGA. The CDR3 DNA is TGTGCCAGCAGCCCAGACAGGGCAAGAACCTACGAGCAGTACTTC. Its translation is CASSPDRARTYEQYF.

This clone turned up a few times. V gene TRBV19 combines with J gene TRBJ2-5; 12 bases are a match to TRBD2. Germline V gene sequence: CDR1 LNHDA, CDR2 SQIVND (reference sequence). The junction had 6 bases not matched to a gene; V was cut back by 3 bases and J by 4 bases. This CDR3 is built from 16 residues. CDR3 coding DNA: TGTGCCAGTAGTATCTCTCTAGCGGGAGGGGGAGAGACCCAGTACTTC. It translates to CASSISLAGGGETQYF. Variable domain in full (rest from reference TRBV19 and TRBJ2-5): DGGITQSPKYLFRKEGQNVTLSCEQNLNHDAMYWYRQDPGQGLRLIYYSQIVNDFQKGDIAEGYSVSREKKESFPLTVTSAQKNPTAFYLCASSISLAGGGETQYFGPGTRLLVL.

This chain joins TRBV13 and TRBJ2-3; 12 bases align to TRBD2. This CDR3 has 16 amino acids. V lost 3 bases, J lost 5 bases, and 6 bases stayed unmatched. The germline V gene has CDR1 PRHDT and CDR2 FYEKMQ (reference sequence). This CDR3 reads CASSFLLAGGKDTQYF. DNA for the CDR3: TGTGCCAGCAGCTTTCTGCTAGCGGGGGGGAAAGATACGCAGTATTTT.